The next 28 T cell receptor beta chains were all read from a single sample in a study of blood T cell repertoires in COVID-19. TCRdb keeps only in-frame clones here, not all; method: immunoSEQ multiplex PCR. Among 220,000 or so clones, 80% to 90% were seen once, and the ten largest hold 3% to 3.5%. The sample was PBMCs or T cells enriched from blood (not recorded which). The receptors originated from a woman between 18 and 29 years old in a cohort exposed to, infected with or recovered from COVID-19 (not recorded which).

The chain links TRBV19 to TRBJ2-1; maybe TRBD2 (7 bases). Trimming pared 11 bases from V and 4 bases from J, leaving 15 bases between. The CDR3 length is 13 residues. CDR1 is LNHDA, CDR2 SQIVND, per germline (reference sequence). The chain's CDR3 is CASGRGFYNEQFF. The CDR3, as DNA: TGTGCCTCGGGGAGGGGGTTTTACAATGAGCAGTTCTTC.

The chain is built from TRBV18 and TRBJ2-5; weak D call: TRBD2 (6 bases). Germline CDR1 reads KGHSH; CDR2 reads LQKENI. Trimming pared 0 bases from V and 3 bases from J, leaving 11 bases between. The CDR3 has 15 amino acids. The CDR3 coding sequence is TGTGCCAGCTCACCACCCCAGCGGGTTGAAGAGACCCAGTACTTC. It yields the protein CASSPPQRVEETQYF.

The J gene is TRBJ1-1, the V gene TRBV28; a possible D gene is TRBD1 (6 bases). V was cut by 3 bases and J by 0 bases, with 8 bases left in between. Germline-derived CDR1 and CDR2 are MDHEN and SYDVKM. CDR3 length equals 14 residues. The CDR3 loop is CASSFGGLNTEAFF. The CDR3 region has the DNA TGTGCCAGCAGTTTTGGGGGCCTGAACACTGAAGCTTTCTTT. Together with reference TRBV28 and TRBJ1-1, the CDR3 gives the full variable domain: DVKVTQSSRYLVKRTGEKVFLECVQDMDHENMFWYRQDPGLGLRLIYFSYDVKMKEKGDIPEGYSVSREKKERFSLILESASTNQTSMYLCASSFGGLNTEAFFGQGTRLTVV.

The chain has TRBV24-1 and TRBJ2-1, with TRBD2 matching over 10 bases. This CDR3 has 15 amino acids. CDR1 and CDR2 from the germline V gene are KGHDR and SFDVKD. J gave up 6 bases and V 3 bases, and 4 bases lay outside the gene matches. CDR3 bases: TGTGCCACCAGTGATCCCCGGACTAGCGGCAATGAGCAGTTCTTC. Its translation is CATSDPRTSGNEQFF.

The chain uses TRBV5-1 and TRBJ1-1; weak D call: TRBD1 (6 bases). V was pared by 4 bases and J by 1 base, with 14 bases between. Germline-derived CDR1 and CDR2 are SGHRS and YFSETQ. The CDR3 length is 15 residues. The CDR3 DNA is TGCGCCAGCAGCACTCTCCGGGACAAGAACACTGAAGCTTTCTTT. Protein sequence: CASSTLRDKNTEAFF.

The rearrangement joins TRBV11-2 to TRBJ1-3; 7 bases agree with TRBD1. This CDR3 contains 14 residues. After removal of 5 bases from V and 4 bases from J, the junction contained 5 bases not matched to a gene. Germline values: CDR1 SGHAT, CDR2 FQNNGV. CDR3: CASSPTGLGNTIYF. Here the CDR3 DNA reads TGTGCCAGCAGCCCGACAGGGTTAGGAAACACCATATATTTT.

The chain combines TRBV3-1 (or the pseudogene TRBV3-2) with TRBJ2-5, with 9 bases fitting TRBD1. The CDR3 totals 18 residues. Germline lookup yields CDR1 LGHDT and CDR2 YNNKEL (reference sequence). Trimming at V came to 1 base and at J to 5 bases, leaving 14 bases not matched to a gene. DNA of the CDR3: TGTGCCAGCAGCCAAGGGTACCCCAGGACAGGGGCCAAGGAGACCCAGTACTTC. This encodes CASSQGYPRTGAKETQYF.

The chain has TRBV4-1 and TRBJ2-2; 7 positions agree with TRBD2. The CDR3 spans 13 residues. With 4 bases clipped from V and 6 bases from J, the junction kept 2 bases outside the gene matches. Germline CDR1 and CDR2: MGHRA and YSYEKL. CDR3 in DNA: TGCGCCAGCAGCCGCGCGGGAGCCGGGGAGCTGTTTTTT. Encoded protein: CASSRAGAGELFF.

The rearrangement joins TRBV6-5 to TRBJ1-5, with 8 bases matching TRBD1. In germline, CDR1 is MNHEY, CDR2 SVGAGI. This CDR3 is built from 15 residues. After removal of 6 bases from V and 5 bases from J, the junction contained 9 bases not matched to a gene. The CDR3 nucleotides are TGTGCCAGCAGCCTCGACAGGGGAGTAGATCAGCCCCAGCATTTT. It translates to CASSLDRGVDQPQHF.

The V and J genes are TRBV10-3 and TRBJ2-2; D is possibly TRBD2 (6 bases). The CDR3 contains 15 residues. Germline CDR1 reads ENHRY; CDR2 reads SYGVKD. The V and J ends lost 3 bases and 3 bases respectively, with 11 bases between them. CDR3 DNA sequence: TGTGCCATCAGTGATAAGGGAGGCGACACCGGGGAGCTGTTTTTT. Encoded protein: CAISDKGGDTGELFF.

The V gene is TRBV6-5, the J gene TRBJ1-4; no definite D call. V shed 9 bases and J shed 6 bases, with 14 bases lying between them. Germline values: CDR1 MNHEY, CDR2 SVGAGI. This CDR3 has 13 residues. The chain's CDR3 is CASTGLGDEKLFF. CDR3 nucleotides: TGTGCCAGTACCGGTCTCGGAGATGAAAAACTGTTTTTT.

The V and J genes are TRBV5-6 and TRBJ1-3, with 8 bases fitting TRBD1. The germline gives CDR1 SGHDT, CDR2 YYEEEE. This CDR3 contains 15 residues. V gave up 2 bases and J gave up 6 bases; unmatched junction bases: 7. CDR3 amino acids: CASSLGTGSPNTIYF. In DNA, the CDR3 is TGTGCCAGCAGCTTAGGGACAGGCTCTCCAAACACCATATATTTT.

The chain has TRBV29-1 and TRBJ1-2, with 8 bases that match TRBD1. The CDR3 sequence is 13 residues long. Trimming removed 4 bases from V and 3 bases from J; junction bases left unmatched: 4. Germline V gene data show CDR1 as SQVTM and CDR2 as ANQGSEA. CDR3 in amino acids: CSVGQGADYGYTF. The CDR3 DNA reads TGCAGCGTTGGCCAGGGGGCTGACTATGGCTACACCTTC.

The V gene is TRBV5-1, the J gene TRBJ1-1, with 10 bases that match TRBD1. This CDR3 has 13 amino acids. Germline values: CDR1 SGHRS, CDR2 YFSETQ. With V trimmed by 4 bases and J by 7 bases, 4 bases remained unmatched. The CDR3 DNA reads as TGCGCCAGCAGCACCGGGACAGGGGTTGAAGCTTTCTTT. Amino acid sequence: CASSTGTGVEAFF.

The V call is TRBV27, the J call TRBJ2-7; TRBD2 might be the D (6 bases). Germline loops: CDR1 MNHEY, CDR2 SMNVEV (reference sequence). Trimming stripped 7 bases from V and 2 bases from J, with 21 bases between. The CDR3 totals 16 residues. The chain's CDR3 is CASKAERADSTYEQYF. As DNA, the CDR3 is TGTGCCAGCAAGGCAGAGCGGGCCGACAGCACCTACGAGCAGTACTTC.

This clone has only one observation. The chain uses TRBV7-9 and TRBJ2-3; TRBD2 agrees at 9 bases. The ends lost 6 bases at V and 2 bases at J; junction bases unmatched: 12. From germline, CDR1 is SEHNR and CDR2 FQNEAQ (reference sequence). This CDR3 is 17 amino acids long. CDR3 DNA: TGTGCCAGCAGTTCCGCGGGAGGGCCTTACGACACAGATACGCAGTATTTT. Translated, it gives CASSSAGGPYDTDTQYF.

The genes are TRBV24-1 and TRBJ2-7, with 7 bases fitting TRBD1. This CDR3 has 13 residues. CDR1 and CDR2 (germline): KGHDR, SFDVKD. The trim removed 6 bases at V and 9 bases at J, leaving 10 bases unmatched. The CDR3 is CATSPGTAFVQYF. As DNA, the CDR3 is TGTGCCACCAGTCCCGGGACAGCCTTTGTGCAGTACTTC.

The chain joins TRBV4-2 to TRBJ1-5, with 8 bases aligning to TRBD1. CDR3 length equals 15 residues. Germline V CDR1 and CDR2: LGHNA, YNFKEQ. Unmatched junction bases numbered 4, after V lost 5 bases and J lost 1 base. Written as DNA, the CDR3 is TGTGCCAGCAGCGAGACAGGGGCCAGCAATCAGCCCCAGCATTTT. Translating gives CASSETGASNQPQHF.

The J gene is TRBJ2-1, the V gene TRBV2, with TRBD1 identical over 7 bases. J was trimmed by 7 bases and V by 6 bases; bases with no gene match: 12. The CDR3 contains 15 residues. Germline V gene lookup returns CDR1 SNHLY and CDR2 FYNNEI. CDR3 coding DNA: TGTGCCAGCAGGCAAACAGGGGCGCGAGGGAATGAGCAGTTCTTC. Its translation: CASRQTGARGNEQFF. Looking up the rest from reference TRBV2 and TRBJ2-1 gives the full variable domain: EPEVTQTPSHQVTQMGQEVILRCVPISNHLYFYWYRQILGQKVEFLVSFYNNEISEKSEIFDDQFSVERPDGSNFTLKIRSTKLEDSAMYFCASRQTGARGNEQFFGPGTRLTVL.

V is TRBV5-4 and J is TRBJ1-1; D is uncertain. This CDR3 has 15 residues. CDR1 is SGHNT and CDR2 is YYREEE in the germline V gene (reference sequence). Trimming removed 3 bases from V and 0 bases from J, with 12 bases in between. The DNA of the CDR3 is TGTGCCAGCAGCTCGGCCGCAGGCATGAACACTGAAGCTTTCTTT. This sequence encodes CASSSAAGMNTEAFF.

This chain joins TRBV5-4 and TRBJ2-1, with TRBD1 identical over 9 bases. The CDR3 contains 15 residues. V gave up 4 bases and J gave up 8 bases; unmatched junction bases: 10. Germline CDR1 and CDR2: SGHNT and YYREEE (reference sequence). CDR3 sequence (DNA): TGTGCCAGCAGCACCGGGGGACAGGGTTTCGATGAGCAGTTCTTC. Translated: CASSTGGQGFDEQFF.

The chain combines TRBV28 with TRBJ1-1; no clear D gene. CDR3 length: 12 amino acids. V lost 4 bases and J lost 1, with 4 bases in between. Germline V gives CDR1 MDHEN, CDR2 SYDVKM. The CDR3 is CASSSGNTEAFF. The CDR3 nucleotides read TGTGCCAGCAGTTCAGGGAACACTGAAGCTTTCTTT. Full variable domain (rest looked up from reference TRBV28 and TRBJ1-1): DVKVTQSSRYLVKRTGEKVFLECVQDMDHENMFWYRQDPGLGLRLIYFSYDVKMKEKGDIPEGYSVSREKKERFSLILESASTNQTSMYLCASSSGNTEAFFGQGTRLTVV.

This chain connects TRBV11-3 to TRBJ2-2; 12 bases map to TRBD2. J was trimmed by 5 bases and V by 3 bases; bases with no gene match: 1. The CDR3 covers 15 residues. Germline V lookup: CDR1 SGHNT, CDR2 YENEEA. CDR3 nucleotides: TGTGCCAGCAGCTTTGGACTAGCGGGAACCGGGGAGCTGTTTTTT. Translating it yields CASSFGLAGTGELFF.

The CDR3 sequence is CASSSQGLREQYF. Here the CDR3 DNA reads TGCGCCAGCAGCTCCCAGGGCTTAAGGGAGCAGTACTTC. V gene TRBV5-1 combines with J gene TRBJ2-7; D is perhaps TRBD1 (5 bases). V gave up 3 bases and J gave up 7 bases, with 14 bases separating them. CDR1 SGHRS and CDR2 YFSETQ come from the germline V gene. There are 13 residues in the CDR3.

This chain links TRBV18 with TRBJ2-7; D uncertain. The germline V and J ends were trimmed by 3 bases and 4 bases, with 10 bases remaining between them. Germline V CDR1 and CDR2: KGHSH, LQKENI. This CDR3 is 13 amino acids long. CDR3 sequence reads: CASSPEMRYEQYF. The CDR3 nucleotides read TGTGCCAGCTCACCGGAGATGAGGTACGAGCAGTACTTC.

The gene calls are TRBV21-1 and TRBJ2-2; the DNA was not used to check the table's D call, TRBD1. TRBV21-1 is noted as a pseudogene. This CDR3 has 19 residues. The CDR3 sequence is CASSKVGPLPGQNTGELFF. The CDR3 DNA reads TGTGCCAGCAGCAAAGTTGGCCCACTTCCGGGACAGAACACCGGGGAGCTGTTTTTT.

The rearrangement links TRBV6-5 to TRBJ2-5; a possible D gene is TRBD2 (5 bases). The germline CDR1 and CDR2 sequences are MNHEY and SVGAGI. CDR3 size: 15 residues. V was clipped by 2 bases and J by 3 bases, with 13 bases between them. This CDR3 reads CASSYLETGKETQYF. The DNA of the CDR3 is TGTGCCAGCAGTTACCTCGAGACGGGAAAAGAGACCCAGTACTTC.

This chain uses TRBV6-5 with TRBJ2-7; 7 positions agree with TRBD2. CDR3 size: 14 residues. Germline values: CDR1 MNHEY, CDR2 SVGAGI. Unmatched junction bases numbered 3, after V lost 4 bases and J lost 0 bases. The CDR3 reads CASSWGGSSYEQYF. For the CDR3, the DNA is TGTGCCAGCAGTTGGGGGGGGAGCTCCTACGAGCAGTACTTC.